One sample yielded the 13 T cell receptor beta chains listed below, sequenced in a study of blood T cell repertoires in COVID-19. TCRdb's table, derived via immunoSEQ multiplex PCR, lists solely in-frame clones and lacks some. The sample has under 300,000 clones; approximately 90% are singletons. Sequenced: PBMCs or T cells enriched from blood (not recorded which). The receptors originated from a woman aged 55-69 years in a cohort exposed to, infected with or recovered from COVID-19 (not recorded which).

The chain combines TRBV7-9 with TRBJ2-5; 9 bases line up with TRBD1. The CDR3 is made up of 17 amino acids. Germline CDR1 reads SEHNR; CDR2 reads FQNEAQ (reference sequence). J lost 5 bases, V lost 2 bases, and 12 bases had no gene match. The CDR3 coding sequence is TGTGCCAGCAGCTTACCGCATAACAGGGGGCGAGGGGAGACCCAGTACTTC. Protein sequence: CASSLPHNRGRGETQYF.

The chain uses TRBV19 and TRBJ2-3, with TRBD2 identical over 14 bases. V shed 9 bases and J 2 bases; nucleotides not matched to a gene: 7. This CDR3 comprises 16 residues. Germline CDR1 and CDR2: LNHDA and SQIVND (reference sequence). The CDR3 sequence is CASRLAGGFATDTQYF. The CDR3 DNA reads as TGTGCCAGCAGACTAGCGGGAGGGTTTGCCACAGATACGCAGTATTTT.

The chain is built from TRBV5-1 and TRBJ2-7, with TRBD2 matching over 12 bases. This CDR3 contains 15 residues. V shed 3 bases and J 3 bases; nucleotides not matched to a gene: 4. Germline loops: CDR1 SGHRS, CDR2 YFSETQ. Written as DNA, the CDR3 is TGCGCCAGCAGCTGGGAGACTAGCGGGAGCTACGAGCAGTACTTC. It encodes CASSWETSGSYEQYF.

V and J are TRBV28 and TRBJ1-4; no reliable D call. This CDR3 has 12 residues. Trimming removed 5 bases from V and 5 bases from J, with 6 bases in between. Germline V gene lookup returns CDR1 MDHEN and CDR2 SYDVKM. The CDR3 loop is CASSILNEKLFF. In DNA, the CDR3 is TGTGCCAGCAGTATCCTAAATGAAAAACTGTTTTTT.

The chain joins TRBV7-2 to TRBJ2-3; 9 nucleotides line up with TRBD1. The CDR3 covers 16 residues. CDR1 is SGHTA, CDR2 FQGNSA, per germline. Losses at the gene ends were 1 base for V and 4 bases for J; bases not matched to a gene: 6. The CDR3 coding sequence is TGTGCCAGCAGCTTAGTTGGGACAGGGTCAGCAGATACGCAGTATTTT. It yields the protein CASSLVGTGSADTQYF.

This clone has only a few counts. The rearrangement joins TRBV5-1 to TRBJ2-5; 7 bases line up with TRBD2. V lost 0 bases to trimming and J lost 5 bases; unmatched junction nucleotides: 7. The CDR3 spans 15 residues. CDR1 and CDR2 (germline): SGHRS, YFSETQ. The CDR3 protein is CASSLGGQGGETQYF. The CDR3 DNA sequence: TGCGCCAGCAGCTTGGGGGGCCAGGGAGGGGAGACCCAGTACTTC.

V usage is TRBV7-8 and J usage is TRBJ1-2; no firm D call. Germline V gene sequence: CDR1 SGHVS, CDR2 FQNEAQ. The CDR3 runs to 12 residues. Trimming stripped 4 bases from V and 9 bases from J, with 12 bases between. The CDR3 loop reads CASSSGVISYTF. The CDR3 nucleotides read TGTGCCAGCAGCTCCGGGGTCATTAGCTACACCTTC.

This chain uses TRBV12-3 or TRBV12-4 with TRBJ1-5; possible D gene TRBD1, 5 bases. This CDR3 has 12 amino acids. Trimming took off 3 bases at V and 7 bases at J, with 7 bases between the two ends. CDR3 nucleotides: TGTGCCAGCAGTTTCTCAGGGCAGCCCCAGCATTTT. It encodes CASSFSGQPQHF.

The CDR3 DNA follows: TGTGCCAGCAGTTTCAGAGTAGCATCCTACGAGCAGTACTTC. Its protein product is CASSFRVASYEQYF. The V and J genes are TRBV28 and TRBJ2-7; D is ambiguous. This CDR3 region has 14 residues. Germline CDR1 MDHEN, CDR2 SYDVKM. Trimming shortened V by 3 bases and J by 1 base, and 10 bases separated the two germline ends. Full variable domain (remainder filled in from reference TRBV28 and TRBJ2-7): DVKVTQSSRYLVKRTGEKVFLECVQDMDHENMFWYRQDPGLGLRLIYFSYDVKMKEKGDIPEGYSVSREKKERFSLILESASTNQTSMYLCASSFRVASYEQYFGPGTRLTVT.

A few counts support this clone. CDR3 residues: CASSAAGLAGTGEQFF. CDR3 nucleotide sequence: TGTGCCAGCAGCGCCGCTGGACTAGCGGGTACGGGTGAGCAGTTCTTC. The chain couples TRBV9 to TRBJ2-1; TRBD2 matches 11 bases. Germline loops: CDR1 SGDLS, CDR2 YYNGEE. J lost 9 bases, V lost 3 bases, and 11 bases had no gene match. This CDR3 comprises 16 residues.

This chain joins TRBV10-2 and TRBJ2-3, with D perhaps TRBD1 (5 bases). Germline loops: CDR1 WSHSY, CDR2 SAAADI. This CDR3 is 16 amino acids long. Trimming pared 6 bases from V and 0 bases from J, leaving 16 bases between. Here the CDR3 DNA reads TGCGCCAGCAGGGACGGGCAGGGCCATAGCACAGATACGCAGTATTTT. This gives the protein CASRDGQGHSTDTQYF.

The chain recombines TRBV27 with TRBJ1-1; 7 bases agree with TRBD1. V shed 5 bases and J 4 bases; nucleotides not matched to a gene: 13. CDR1 and CDR2 (germline): MNHEY, SMNVEV (reference sequence). CDR3 length: 16 residues. CDR3 protein: CASSTWTGPRGTEAFF. DNA of the CDR3: TGTGCCAGCAGTACCTGGACAGGCCCTCGGGGCACTGAAGCTTTCTTT.

This clone was seen more than once but under ten times. The chain carries TRBV6-5 and TRBJ1-1, with 8 bases fitting TRBD1. The J segment lost 1 base and the V segment lost 7 bases, leaving 8 bases of the junction unmatched. The CDR3 has 15 amino acids. Germline CDR1 reads MNHEY; CDR2 reads SVGAGI. As DNA, the CDR3 is TGTGCCAGCATCTCACCCGGGACAGGGAACACTGAAGCTTTCTTT. It specifies CASISPGTGNTEAFF.